One and the same sample provided the 4 T cell receptor beta chains below, sequenced in a study of vaccination and CD4 T cells after COVID-19. Sequenced with the Oncomine TCR Beta short-read assay was DNA taken from cultured CD4+ T cells. MiXCR was run by TCRdb on the PCR reads, yielding one entry per CDR3 protein. The sample carries 5,700 or so distinct CDR3 sequences, about 44% recorded once. Treatment reported: approximately nine-day PBMC culture with coronavirus spike peptide pools or control peptides (ViraFEST assay). The antigens these receptors bind are not known. What was sequenced was CD4+ T cells from blood, cultured in vitro. The receptors stem from a human donor who had recovered from COVID-19.

This clonotype was picked up a small number of times. The chain joins TRBV21-1 to TRBJ1-2; the D segment call TRBD1 is taken from the table without a DNA check. TRBV21-1 is a pseudogene locus. The CDR3 covers 14 residues. In nucleotides, the CDR3 is TGTGCCAGCAGCCCCGGGCCGGGGCGCTATGGCTACACCTTC. As protein: CASSPGPGRYGYTF.

The chain employs TRBV20-1 and TRBJ2-5; D remains ambiguous. Germline lookup yields CDR1 DFQATT and CDR2 SNEGSKA (reference sequence). Trimming removed 6 bases from V and 1 base from J, with 15 bases in between. The CDR3 sequence is 14 residues long. The CDR3 is CSAVHASSQETQYF. CDR3 bases: TGCAGTGCGGTCCACGCCAGCAGCCAAGAGACCCAGTACTTC.

There are a few counts of this clonotype. The V and J genes are TRBV2 and TRBJ2-7; 10 nucleotides line up with TRBD1. Germline trimming cut 4 bases from V and 1 base from J; bases unmatched to any gene: 4. Germline loops: CDR1 SNHLY, CDR2 FYNNEI. The CDR3 consists of 15 residues. The CDR3 sequence: CASSGDRGLSYEQYF. CDR3 bases: TGTGCCAGCAGTGGCGACAGGGGGCTATCCTACGAGCAGTACTTC. The entire variable domain, with the rest obtained from reference TRBV2 and TRBJ2-7, is as follows: EPEVTQTPSHQVTQMGQEVILRCVPISNHLYFYWYRQILGQKVEFLVSFYNNEISEKSEIFDDQFSVERPDGSNFTLKIRSTKLEDSAMYFCASSGDRGLSYEQYFGPGTRLTVT.

The CDR3 DNA follows: TGTGCCAGCAGTGAAGCTGAGCACTACGAGCAGTACTTC. Its translation is CASSEAEHYEQYF. The chain couples TRBV6-1 to TRBJ2-7; D gene ambiguous. This CDR3 comprises 13 residues. The germline gives CDR1 MNHNS, CDR2 SASEGT. V gave up 0 bases and J gave up 3 bases, with 6 bases separating them.